This T cell receptor (beta chain) stems from a study of metastatic and nonmetastatic thyroid tumors (TCRdb year 2020). Study-wide context: For patients with malignant and with benign thyroid disease, the researchers compared repertoires between peripheral blood samples and tumor or nodule tissue samples. Findings and caveats that apply to the study as a whole: In both blood and tumor samples, malignant tumors were reported to have significantly higher TCR beta diversity than benign nodules.

None of the patients had been given any treatment before thyroid surgery. Using T-cell receptor beta sequencing, the researchers looked back retrospectively at clinical samples from patients, gathered between about 2012 and 2018. The CDR3 runs 15 residues from the cysteine to the phenylalanine. Just CDR3 DNA is preserved here, 45 bases in frame from base 1. The germline V end is reduced by 8 bases and the J end by 2 bases; junction bases left unmatched: 8. The sample holds many counts of this clone. Its antigen is currently not known. The sample holds no much larger clone one base away, and base qualities are not on file. Receptor libraries were prepared by PCR. Sequenced on an Illumina HiSeq 4000. High-throughput sequencing was used to profile the TCR beta-chain CDR3 region of every patient. As for how the authors treated the data: A classifier to discriminate distant-metastatic papillary thyroid cancer patients was built from CDR3 differences across clinicopathological groups. The Shannon index was used to measure repertoire diversity, and the Morisita-Horn index was used to measure how similar tumor and blood repertoires were. The public reads were reprocessed in TCRdb via fastp at Q25 and MiXCR, keeping in-frame beta chains. The V and J calls were not made by the authors but by TCRdb's processing. The sample table contains tens of thousands of clones; only one count was recorded for roughly an eighth of them. Less than 25% of the sample is in the top ten clones.

The clonotype was recovered from a female donor with papillary thyroid cancer or a benign thyroid nodule (not recorded which). Some clones in this sample may be carry-over from other donors' samples. The sequence links TRBV12-3 or TRBV12-4 to TRBJ2-1; 8 central bases correspond to TRBD1. Sequenced material: blood. In nucleotides, the sequence is TGTGCCAGCCAGGTCAGGGGGCACACCTACAATGAGCAGTTCTTC. The resulting protein is CASQVRGHTYNEQFF.